Presented here are 15 T cell receptor beta chains from one specimen sequenced in a study of Graves' ophthalmopathy and Graves' hyperthyroidism. Using RNA transcripts, the TCR beta CDR3 regions were amplified. Following a first-round RT-PCR that used HTBI primers, a second-round multiplex PCR was carried out. TCRdb itself ran the multiplex PCR reads through MiXCR, one entry per CDR3 protein. Among 170,000 or so distinct CDR3 sequences listed, around 40% were seen once. Sequencing was carried out using peripheral blood. Source of these receptors: a man aged 25 to 45 with Graves' ophthalmopathy.

This clonotype has at least ten counts. This chain uses TRBV13 with TRBJ1-3, with D uncertain. V was trimmed by 4 bases and J by 0 bases, leaving 16 bases between them. The CDR3 loop spans 17 amino acids. Germline values: CDR1 PRHDT, CDR2 FYEKMQ (reference sequence). CDR3 nucleotide sequence: TGTGCCAGCAGCTCCTGGTCCCAACGGAGCTCTGGAAACACCATATATTTT. Its protein is CASSSWSQRSSGNTIYF.

This clonotype was picked up many times. The chain couples TRBV7-2 to TRBJ1-6, with unresolved D. The V end lost 5 bases, the J end lost 11 bases, and 16 bases lay between the germline ends. The CDR3 runs to 14 residues. Germline V gives CDR1 SGHTA, CDR2 FQGNSA. The CDR3: CASSLGQERAPLHF. The CDR3, as DNA: TGTGCCAGCAGCCTCGGGCAGGAGCGAGCACCCCTCCACTTT.

This chain connects TRBV6-1 to TRBJ2-7; the match to TRBD1 covers 8 bases. The germline V gene encodes CDR1 MNHNS and CDR2 SASEGT. V shed 5 bases and J 2 bases; nucleotides not matched to a gene: 11. The CDR3 is 16 amino acids. The DNA for the CDR3 is TGTGCCAGCAGTAAGACAGGGGCGACCACGGCCTACGAGCAGTACTTC. This codes for CASSKTGATTAYEQYF.

The table lists this clonotype with many counts. The rearrangement joins TRBV28 to TRBJ2-7; unclear D gene. This CDR3 has 15 amino acids. Germline-derived CDR1 and CDR2 are MDHEN and SYDVKM. V was trimmed by 3 bases and J by 0 bases, leaving 12 bases between them. CDR3 sequence: CASSFDPSVSYEQYF. For the CDR3, the DNA is TGTGCCAGCAGTTTTGACCCGTCAGTCTCCTACGAGCAGTACTTC.

The chain combines TRBV27 with TRBJ1-5, with D possibly matching TRBD1 (6 bases). Germline CDR1 is MNHEY and CDR2 is SMNVEV (reference sequence). V lost 5 bases to trimming and J lost 0 bases, with 11 bases between them. CDR3 size: 15 residues. CDR3 coding DNA: TGTGCCAGCAGTCCTGGACAGAGTAGCAATCAGCCCCAGCATTTT. Its translation is CASSPGQSSNQPQHF.

The CDR3 DNA reads as TGTGCCAGCAGTTACAGGCTAGCGGGAACCGGGGAGCTGTTTTTT. Amino acids: CASSYRLAGTGELFF. This chain links TRBV6-2 or TRBV6-3 with TRBJ2-2; 9 nucleotides line up with TRBD2. CDR1 is MNHEY, CDR2 SVGEGT, per germline. The V gene end was trimmed by 2 bases and the J gene end by 5 bases; junction bases not matched to a gene: 3. The CDR3 is 15 amino acids.

In this sample, this clonotype turned up many times. Germline is not matched at one junction end, which may reflect a read error. The genes are TRBV7-2 and TRBJ2-4, with TRBD1 matching 9 bases. Germline V lookup: CDR1 SGHTA, CDR2 FQGNSA. The CDR3 extends over 15 amino acids. CDR3 DNA sequence: TGTGCCAGCAGCACCGAACAGGGGGCCAAGAACATTCAGTACTTC. It specifies CASSTEQGAKNIQYF.

This clonotype was observed many times. The chain is built from TRBV6-1 and TRBJ1-5; a possible D gene is TRBD1 (5 bases). The germline V and J ends were trimmed by 4 bases and 2 bases, with 18 bases remaining between them. Germline V gene lookup returns CDR1 MNHNS and CDR2 SASEGT. This CDR3 is built from 17 residues. The CDR3: CASSGARDLAGNQPQHF. The CDR3 bases are TGTGCCAGCAGTGGGGCTAGGGACTTGGCCGGCAATCAGCCCCAGCATTTT.

The V gene is TRBV2, the J gene TRBJ1-6; unclear D gene. Germline V CDR1 and CDR2: SNHLY, FYNNEI. CDR3 length: 14 amino acids. With 9 bases removed from V and 9 bases from J, the gap between germline ends came to 18 bases. CDR3 bases: TGTGCCAGAGCGCCACCCATGAGTGGTTCACCCCTCCACTTT. Translation: CARAPPMSGSPLHF.

The rearrangement uses TRBV28 and TRBJ1-2, with D tentatively TRBD1 (5 bases). V was trimmed by 7 bases and J by 6 bases, leaving 18 bases between them. The CDR3 has 14 residues. Germline CDR1 and CDR2: MDHEN and SYDVKM. CDR3 nucleotides: TGTGCCAGCATGGTCCCAGGGCCTGGGGATGGCTACACCTTC. This codes for CASMVPGPGDGYTF.

This clonotype came up many times. V and J are TRBV7-6 and TRBJ2-5; 7 bases align to TRBD1. The V gene end was trimmed by 1 base and the J gene end by 0 bases; junction bases not matched to a gene: 2. CDR3 size: 15 residues. Germline CDR1 reads SGHVS; CDR2 reads FNYEAQ. The CDR3 bases are TGTGCCAGCAGCTTAGGGGGACAGTACCAAGAGACCCAGTACTTC. Its protein product is CASSLGGQYQETQYF.

Ten or more counts support this clonotype. The rearrangement joins TRBV11-2 to TRBJ1-6; D unclear. The V gene lost 3 bases and the J gene lost 18 bases, with 39 bases spanning the gap. CDR1 and CDR2 (germline): SGHAT, FQNNGV. The CDR3 sequence is 20 residues long. CDR3 DNA sequence: TGTGCCAGCAGCTTCTCCAGCATCAGTACTTTGGACCGAGAACGTAGGACCCCCCACTTT. This codes for CASSFSSISTLDRERRTPHF. The full variable domain, its missing parts supplied by reference TRBV11-2 and TRBJ1-6, is EAGVAQSPRYKIIEKRQSVAFWCNPISGHATLYWYQQILGQGPKLLIQFQNNGVVDDSQLPKDRFSAERLKGVDSTLKIQPAKLEDSAVYLCASSFSSISTLDRERRTPHFGNGTRLTVT.

This clonotype has more than one count but fewer than ten. The chain's CDR3 is CASRTLHEQYF. The CDR3 DNA is TGTGCCAGCCGGACCCTCCACGAGCAGTACTTC. The chain employs TRBV28 and TRBJ2-7, with unresolved D. The CDR3 extends over 11 amino acids. The germline V gene encodes CDR1 MDHEN and CDR2 SYDVKM. Trimming cost V 8 bases and J 5 bases, with 10 bases left between them.

This clonotype was counted at least ten times. The chain combines TRBV2 with TRBJ2-7, with 7 positions matching TRBD2. After removal of 8 bases from V and 3 bases from J, the junction contained 10 bases not matched to a gene. Germline loops: CDR1 SNHLY, CDR2 FYNNEI. This CDR3 contains 14 residues. The CDR3 nucleotides read TGTGCCAGCGGGAGGGGCGGGGCAGGCTACGAGCAGTACTTC. Its translation is CASGRGGAGYEQYF.

This clonotype appeared many times. The V call is TRBV6-5, the J call TRBJ1-2; D is unresolved. Trimming took off 0 bases at V and 1 base at J, with 9 bases between the two ends. In germline, CDR1 is MNHEY, CDR2 SVGAGI. This CDR3 is built from 15 residues. The CDR3 region has the DNA TGTGCCAGCAGTTACTCGATAGTACTTAACTATGGCTACACCTTC. Translation: CASSYSIVLNYGYTF.